The clone carrying this TCR delta chain was observed a few times. One base away lies a much larger clone, so this may be a sequencing read error. Other DNA sequences in this sample translate to the same CDR3. The data were taken from a study of gamma-delta chains in newborns, infants, children. Study overall: Innate gammadelta T cells reportedly expand polyclonally right after birth, driven by microbial exposure, per the title.

The germline V gene has CDR1 GEAIGNYY and CDR2 EKD. CDR3 size: 20 residues. TCRdb repeated clone calling on the reads with CATT. The data contain more than 8,000 delta-chain clones, about 3.4% of them singletons. This chain connects TRDV2 to TRDJ3, with 11 bases aligning to TRDD3. Sequencing was performed on blood. The sequence was collected from a child who was a newborn, infant or young child, either healthy, febrile or measles-vaccinated (not recorded which). The CDR3 loop reads CACDTVLGDKSSWDTRQMFF. The CDR3 nucleotides read TGTGCCTGTGACACCGTACTGGGGGATAAAAGCTCCTGGGACACCCGGCAGATGTTTTTC.